This section outlines one T cell receptor (beta chain) sequence together with its context. This sample was taken from a study of cytomegalovirus exposure and HLA in healthy donors. This CDR3 contains 16 residues. Germline V gene sequence: CDR1 SNHLY, CDR2 FYNNEI. Trimming shortened V by 7 bases and J by 1 base, and 20 bases separated the two germline ends. PCR involved 60 Vbeta and 13 Jbeta primers. Per the original methods: Later analysis identified roughly 84 million unique TCR beta chains, 8.5 million to 13 million shared. Generated by immunoSEQ multiplex PCR, the TCRdb table keeps only in-frame clones and is missing some. V and J calls and clone size are as listed in that table; D and trimming were resolved from the DNA. This sample carries under 150,000 clones, less than 85% of them seen once, and the ten largest clones take almost 7%.

The chain links TRBV2 to TRBJ2-7, with D possibly matching TRBD1 (5 bases). The sample was PBMCs. The TCR originated in a man in his forties in good health and CMV-seropositive. The CDR3 loop reads CASTDPATGKSYEQYF. CDR3 nucleotide sequence: TGTGCCAGCACGGACCCCGCAACAGGAAAGTCCTACGAGCAGTACTTC.